Listed below are T cell receptor beta chains from one sample, sequenced in a study of T cells in Graves' hyperthyroidism and ophthalmopathy. TCRdb redid the calling of the multiplex PCR reads with MiXCR, one entry per CDR3 protein. This table has roughly 750,000 distinct CDR3 sequences, less than 20% appearing once. The sample consisted of blood. The receptor set was obtained from a man between 18 and 29 years old with Graves' hyperthyroidism. The CDR3 runs from the conserved cysteine through the conserved F or W. The order of the fields is V gene, D gene, clone size, J gene, CDR3 protein, CDR3 DNA. The D gene is left open where the match is weak. Clone size is not always given. Where it is, it says once, few, many or a class for expanded clones.

V gene: TRBV20-1
D gene: TRBD2
clone size: few
J gene: TRBJ2-7
CDR3 protein: CSARDARGRNEQYF
CDR3 DNA: TGCAGTGCTAGAGATGCGCGCGGGAGGAACGAGCAGTACTTC

V gene: TRBV5-1
D gene: -
clone size: many
J gene: TRBJ2-1
CDR3 protein: CASSSGVSGYNEQFF
CDR3 DNA: TGCGCCAGCTCATCCGGGGTTAGCGGCTACAATGAGCAGTTCTTC

V gene: TRBV7-9
D gene: TRBD2
clone size: -
J gene: TRBJ2-7
CDR3 protein: CASSRGGLAGGPVYEQYF
CDR3 DNA: TGTGCCAGCAGCCGCGGTGGGCTAGCGGGAGGGCCCGTTTACGAGCAGTACTTC

V gene: TRBV6-1
D gene: -
clone size: few
J gene: TRBJ1-5
CDR3 protein: CASSHPGLNQPQHF
CDR3 DNA: TGTGCCAGCAGCCACCCCGGGCTGAATCAGCCCCAGCATTTT

V gene: TRBV29-1
D gene: -
clone size: -
J gene: TRBJ1-5
CDR3 protein: CSVAMGQRDQPQHF
CDR3 DNA: TGCAGCGTTGCGATGGGGCAAAGGGATCAGCCCCAGCATTTT

V gene: TRBV11-2
D gene: -
clone size: -
J gene: TRBJ2-1
CDR3 protein: CASSLVPLVYNEQFF
CDR3 DNA: TGTGCCAGCAGCTTAGTTCCCCTAGTATACAATGAGCAGTTCTTC

V gene: TRBV27
D gene: -
clone size: -
J gene: TRBJ2-1
CDR3 protein: CATARLRGDEQFF
CDR3 DNA: TGTGCCACAGCTCGACTAAGGGGGGATGAGCAGTTCTTC

V gene: TRBV5-6
D gene: -
clone size: -
J gene: TRBJ2-5
CDR3 protein: CASSLYSPQETQYF
CDR3 DNA: TGTGCCAGCAGCTTGTACAGCCCCCAAGAGACCCAGTACTTC

V gene: TRBV29-1
D gene: TRBD1
clone size: -
J gene: TRBJ1-2
CDR3 protein: CSVVTGGVGNYGYTF
CDR3 DNA: TGCAGCGTTGTTACAGGGGGCGTGGGTAACTATGGCTACACCTTC

V gene: TRBV28
D gene: -
clone size: -
J gene: TRBJ2-3
CDR3 protein: CASSMDGVQQYF
CDR3 DNA: TGTGCCAGCAGCATGGACGGGGTACAGCAGTATTTT

V gene: TRBV6-5
D gene: -
clone size: many
J gene: TRBJ1-5
CDR3 protein: CASSYNSGNQPQHF
CDR3 DNA: TGTGCCAGCAGTTATAACTCGGGCAATCAGCCCCAGCATTTT

V gene: TRBV29-1
D gene: TRBD1
clone size: many
J gene: TRBJ2-7
CDR3 protein: CSVAPWTGSLYEQYF
CDR3 DNA: TGCAGCGTTGCGCCATGGACAGGGTCCCTCTACGAGCAGTACTTC

V gene: TRBV28
D gene: -
clone size: -
J gene: TRBJ1-5
CDR3 protein: CASSLLPVTGNQPQHF
CDR3 DNA: TGTGCCAGCAGTTTGCTCCCCGTGACAGGCAATCAGCCCCAGCATTTT

V gene: TRBV30
D gene: -
clone size: few
J gene: TRBJ1-5
CDR3 protein: CAWSREVNQPQHF
CDR3 DNA: TGTGCCTGGTCTAGGGAAGTTAATCAGCCCCAGCATTTT

V gene: TRBV20-1
D gene: -
clone size: few
J gene: TRBJ2-7
CDR3 protein: CSVARTVFGDEQYF
CDR3 DNA: TGCAGTGTCGCCCGGACCGTTTTCGGGGACGAGCAGTACTTC

V gene: TRBV20-1
D gene: TRBD1
clone size: few
J gene: TRBJ2-2
CDR3 protein: CSAPRQGARTGELFF
CDR3 DNA: TGCAGTGCACCTCGACAGGGGGCGCGTACCGGGGAGCTGTTTTTT

V gene: TRBV7-9
D gene: -
clone size: -
J gene: TRBJ1-3
CDR3 protein: CASSWGSGNTIYF
CDR3 DNA: TGTGCCAGCAGCTGGGGGTCTGGAAACACCATATATTTT

V gene: TRBV12-3/TRBV12-4
D gene: TRBD2
clone size: many
J gene: TRBJ2-1
CDR3 protein: CASSSLGLAINFYNEQFF
CDR3 DNA: TGTGCCAGCAGTTCCCTCGGACTAGCTATAAACTTCTACAATGAGCAGTTCTTC